This is a list of T cell receptor beta chains from one sample in a study of control samples from healthy donors and cancer patients. Using immunoSEQ multiplex PCR, the repertoire was profiled, and TCRdb retains in-frame clones only, with some absent. Found here are about 89,000 clones, around 86% of them singletons; the top ten hold around 20%. The specimen sequenced was blood. These TCRs come from a man aged 30 to 39 in good health. CDR3s include the opening cysteine and the closing phenylalanine or tryptophan. A D gene is named only where the DNA matches it firmly. Not every row has a clone size; where given, it reads once, few, many or a size class.

D,size,V,J,DNA,CDR3
-,-,TRBV4-1,TRBJ2-5,TGCGCCAGCAGCCAATGGGCCAGGTCCCTCCAAGAGACCCAGTACTTC,CASSQWARSLQETQYF
-,-,TRBV2,TRBJ2-3,TGTGCCAGCCTAACAGATACGCAGTATTTT,CASLTDTQYF
-,-,TRBV7-2,TRBJ2-1,TGTGCCAGCAGCCCCCGGCAAGGGGGGGATGAGCAGTTCTTC,CASSPRQGGDEQFF
TRBD1,few,TRBV12-3/TRBV12-4,TRBJ1-4,TGTGCCAGCAGGACCGGACAGGGCGAAAAACTGTTTTTT,CASRTGQGEKLFF
TRBD2,-,TRBV10-2,TRBJ2-2,TGCGCCAGCAGTGAAGCGGGGGGCGGGGAGCTGTTTTTT,CASSEAGGGELFF
-,-,TRBV28,TRBJ2-7,TGTGCCAGCTCTTACTCCTTCATGGGGGAGCAGTACTTC,CASSYSFMGEQYF
-,once,TRBV12-3/TRBV12-4,TRBJ2-1,TGTGCCACCTCACGGGGCAGGGAACGTGAGCAGTTCTTC,CATSRGREREQFF
TRBD1,-,TRBV6-1,TRBJ1-3,TGTGCCAGCAGTGAGACAGGGCAGACTGGAAACACCATATATTTT,CASSETGQTGNTIYF
TRBD1,-,TRBV6-1,TRBJ1-1,TGTGCCAGCAGTCTGACAGGGATCGGGAACACTGAAGCTTTCTTT,CASSLTGIGNTEAFF
-,-,TRBV15,TRBJ1-5,TGTGCCACCAGCCCCCTAGACCCCAATCAGCCCCAGCATTTT,CATSPLDPNQPQHF
-,-,TRBV6-4,TRBJ1-1,TGTGCCAGCAGTGAGGACCCGGGGGTCACTGAAGCTTTCTTT,CASSEDPGVTEAFF
-,-,TRBV19,TRBJ1-6,TGTGCCAGTACCCTAGGGCAGGCTAATTCACCCCTCCACTTT,CASTLGQANSPLHF
-,-,TRBV5-1,TRBJ2-3,TGCGCCAGCAGCTTGGCGGCGCGGCAGATACCAGATACGCAGTATTTT,CASSLAARQIPDTQYF
-,-,TRBV4-1,TRBJ1-1,TGCGCCAGCAGCCAAGAGTCACAGGGTTACACTGAAGCTTTCTTT,CASSQESQGYTEAFF
-,-,TRBV19,TRBJ1-2,TGTGCCAGTAGTATAACGCTGGGCTACACCTTC,CASSITLGYTF
TRBD2,-,TRBV19,TRBJ2-1,TGTGCCAGTAGTAGGGGGAGCGGGGGGCCGGCATACAATGAGCAGTTCTTC,CASSRGSGGPAYNEQFF
-,once,TRBV7-6,TRBJ2-1,TGTGCCAGCAGCTTATCCGACAATGAGCAGTTCTTC,CASSLSDNEQFF
-,-,TRBV6-5,TRBJ2-3,TGTGCCAGCAGTACCACAGATACGCAGTATTTT,CASSTTDTQYF
-,-,TRBV6-4,TRBJ1-2,TGTGCCAGCAGTGAAGCAGGGGAGGGCGGCTACACCTTC,CASSEAGEGGYTF
-,once,TRBV5-5,TRBJ1-4,TGTGCCAGCGTACGACAGCTTAATGAAAAACTGTTTTTT,CASVRQLNEKLFF
-,-,TRBV6-1,TRBJ1-2,TGTGCCAGCAGTGAAGGAGCAGGGGCGTATGGCTACACCTTC,CASSEGAGAYGYTF
TRBD1,-,TRBV6-5,TRBJ2-3,TGTGCCAGCAGTAGGGACAGGGGGGGCACAGATACGCAGTATTTT,CASSRDRGGTDTQYF
TRBD2,-,TRBV5-1,TRBJ2-1,TGCGCCAGCAGATGGCAGGGGACTAGCAATGAGCAGTTCTTC,CASRWQGTSNEQFF
TRBD2,once,TRBV9,TRBJ2-3,TGTGCCAGCAGCGTCTTAGCGGGGGGCACAGATACGCAGTATTTT,CASSVLAGGTDTQYF
TRBD1,-,TRBV9,TRBJ2-1,TGTGCCAGCAGCGCACTTAGGACAGGGGGCTTGGGTGAGCAGTTCTTC,CASSALRTGGLGEQFF
TRBD1,-,TRBV19,TRBJ1-5,TGTGCCAGTAGACAGGGGCTCAGCAATCAGCCCCAGCATTTT,CASRQGLSNQPQHF
TRBD2,-,TRBV5-4,TRBJ2-3,TGTGCCAGCAGCTTGGTGGGACTAGCGGGGGGCCGCACAGATACGCAGTATTTT,CASSLVGLAGGRTDTQYF
-,-,TRBV19,TRBJ2-5,TGTGCCAGTAGTATAGGAGGGTTCGGGGAGACCCAGTACTTC,CASSIGGFGETQYF
TRBD1,-,TRBV19,TRBJ1-1,TGTGCCACCGGGACAGGCCCTGAAGCTTTCTTT,CATGTGPEAFF